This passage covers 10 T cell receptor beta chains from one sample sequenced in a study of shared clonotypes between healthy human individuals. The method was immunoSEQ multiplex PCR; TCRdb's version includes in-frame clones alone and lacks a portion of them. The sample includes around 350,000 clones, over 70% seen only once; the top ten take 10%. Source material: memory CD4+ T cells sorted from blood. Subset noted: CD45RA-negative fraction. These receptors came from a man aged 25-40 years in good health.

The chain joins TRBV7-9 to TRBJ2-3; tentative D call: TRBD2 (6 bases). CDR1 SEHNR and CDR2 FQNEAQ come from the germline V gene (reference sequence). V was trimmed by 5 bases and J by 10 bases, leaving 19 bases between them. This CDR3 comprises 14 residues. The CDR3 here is CASSTTDLAIAQYF. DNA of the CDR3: TGTGCCAGCAGCACCACAGACCTAGCGATAGCGCAGTATTTT.

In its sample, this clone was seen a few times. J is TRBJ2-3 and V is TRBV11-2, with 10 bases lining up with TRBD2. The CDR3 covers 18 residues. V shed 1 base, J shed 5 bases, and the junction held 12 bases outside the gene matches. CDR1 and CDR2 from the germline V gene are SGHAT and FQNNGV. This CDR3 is CASSLVRIAGGGGDTQYF. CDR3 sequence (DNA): TGTGCCAGCAGCTTAGTTCGGATAGCGGGAGGTGGCGGAGATACGCAGTATTTT.

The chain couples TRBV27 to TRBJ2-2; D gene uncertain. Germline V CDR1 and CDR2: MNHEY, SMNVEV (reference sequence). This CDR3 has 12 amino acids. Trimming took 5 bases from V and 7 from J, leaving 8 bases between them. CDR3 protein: CASSLLHGELFF. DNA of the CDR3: TGTGCCAGCAGTCTCCTTCACGGGGAGCTGTTTTTT.

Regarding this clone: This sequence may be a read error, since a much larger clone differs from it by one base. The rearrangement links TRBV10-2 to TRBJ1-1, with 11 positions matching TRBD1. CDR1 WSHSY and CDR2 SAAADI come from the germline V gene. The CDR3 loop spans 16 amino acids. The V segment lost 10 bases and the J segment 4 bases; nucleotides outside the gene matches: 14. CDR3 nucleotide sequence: TGCGCCAACATTCGGACCGGGACAGGGGGAGTCACTGAAGCTTTCTTT. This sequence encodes CANIRTGTGGVTEAFF.

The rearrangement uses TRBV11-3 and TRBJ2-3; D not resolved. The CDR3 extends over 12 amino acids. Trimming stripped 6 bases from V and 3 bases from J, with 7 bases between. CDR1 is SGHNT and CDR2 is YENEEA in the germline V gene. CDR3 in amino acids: CASRFMTDTQYF. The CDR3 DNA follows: TGTGCCAGCAGGTTCATGACAGATACGCAGTATTTT.

CDR3 DNA sequence: TGTGCCATCAGTATTACAGGGATCGATCAGCCCCAGCATTTT. It is translated as CAISITGIDQPQHF. The chain is built from TRBV10-3 and TRBJ1-5; a weak D match, TRBD1 (6 bases). CDR1 is ENHRY and CDR2 is SYGVKD in the germline V gene. The germline V and J ends were trimmed by 5 bases and 5 bases, with 13 bases remaining between them. The CDR3 consists of 14 residues.

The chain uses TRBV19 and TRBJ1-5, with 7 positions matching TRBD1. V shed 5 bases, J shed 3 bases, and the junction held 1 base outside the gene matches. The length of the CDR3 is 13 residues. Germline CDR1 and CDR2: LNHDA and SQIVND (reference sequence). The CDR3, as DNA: TGTGCCAGTAGTGACAGGGACAATCAGCCCCAGCATTTT. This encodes CASSDRDNQPQHF.

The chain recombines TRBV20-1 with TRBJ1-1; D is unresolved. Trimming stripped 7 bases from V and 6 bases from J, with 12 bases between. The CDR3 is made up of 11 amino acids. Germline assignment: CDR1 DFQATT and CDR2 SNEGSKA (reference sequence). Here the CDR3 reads CSVGALPEAFF. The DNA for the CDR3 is TGCAGTGTTGGAGCTCTGCCTGAAGCTTTCTTT.

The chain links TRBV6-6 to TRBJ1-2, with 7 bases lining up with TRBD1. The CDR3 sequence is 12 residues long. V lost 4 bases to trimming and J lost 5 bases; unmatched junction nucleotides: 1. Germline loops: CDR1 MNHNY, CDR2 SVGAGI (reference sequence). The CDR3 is CASSLTGYGYTF. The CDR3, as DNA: TGTGCCAGCAGTTTGACAGGGTATGGCTACACCTTC.

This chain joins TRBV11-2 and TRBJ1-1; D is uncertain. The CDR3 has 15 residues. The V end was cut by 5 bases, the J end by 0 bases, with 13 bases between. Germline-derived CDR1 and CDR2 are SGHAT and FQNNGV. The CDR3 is CASSPTGVMNTEAFF. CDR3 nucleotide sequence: TGTGCCAGCAGCCCGACCGGGGTTATGAACACTGAAGCTTTCTTT.